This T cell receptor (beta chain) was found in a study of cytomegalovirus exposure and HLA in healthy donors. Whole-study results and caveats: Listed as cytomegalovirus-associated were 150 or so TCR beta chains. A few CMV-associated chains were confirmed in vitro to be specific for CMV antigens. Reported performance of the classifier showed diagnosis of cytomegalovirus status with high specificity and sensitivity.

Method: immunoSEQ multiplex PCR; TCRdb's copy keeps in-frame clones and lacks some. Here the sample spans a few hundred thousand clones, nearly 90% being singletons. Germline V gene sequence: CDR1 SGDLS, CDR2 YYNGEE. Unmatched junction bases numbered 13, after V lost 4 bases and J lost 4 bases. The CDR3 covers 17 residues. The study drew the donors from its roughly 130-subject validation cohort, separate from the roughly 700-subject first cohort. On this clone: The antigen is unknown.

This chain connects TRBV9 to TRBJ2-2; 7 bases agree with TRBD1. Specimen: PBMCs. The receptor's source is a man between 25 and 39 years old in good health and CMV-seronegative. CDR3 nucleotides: TGTGCCAGCAGCACCTACAAGGGGGCCTGGGGCACCGGGGAGCTGTTTTTT. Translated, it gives CASSTYKGAWGTGELFF.